Presented here are 21 T cell receptor beta chains from one specimen sequenced in a study of blood T cells in healthy people across ages. Alongside a J-beta primer mix, a sample-barcoded 5' primer served in a second PCR lasting roughly 7 to 11 cycles. TCRdb fed the 5' RACE reads into MiXCR, producing one record per CDR3 protein. The sample has about a million distinct CDR3 sequences, around 48% seen once. What was sequenced was blood. These receptors all come from a man aged 30 to 39 in good health.

This clonotype was counted a single time. The rearrangement joins TRBV6-6 to TRBJ1-2; D is uncertain. Trimming took off 4 bases at V and 4 bases at J, with 10 bases between the two ends. The CDR3 has 13 residues. Germline V gene sequence: CDR1 MNHNY, CDR2 SVGAGI (reference sequence). The CDR3 nucleotides read TGTGCCAGCAGTTCCGGACGGTTCTATGGCTACACCTTC. Protein: CASSSGRFYGYTF.

This clonotype has a handful of counts. The chain combines TRBV29-1 with TRBJ2-3; TRBD1 aligns across 7 bases. Germline V gene lookup returns CDR1 SQVTM and CDR2 ANQGSEA. This CDR3 is 14 amino acids long. Germline trimming cut 5 bases from V and 5 bases from J; bases unmatched to any gene: 10. Here the CDR3 reads CSVRGGGVIDTQYF. The CDR3 coding sequence is TGCAGCGTTCGAGGGGGCGGTGTTATAGATACGCAGTATTTT.

The rearrangement joins TRBV7-8 to TRBJ2-3; possible D gene TRBD2, 7 bases. The CDR3 spans 15 residues. Germline CDR1 reads SGHVS; CDR2 reads FQNEAQ. V was trimmed by 3 bases and J by 3 bases, leaving 13 bases between them. CDR3 bases: TGTGCCAGCAGCTTTGTGGGGGGGCCTACAGATACGCAGTATTTT. Its protein is CASSFVGGPTDTQYF.

In regard to this clonotype: One end of the junction fails to match germline, which may point to a read error. The chain is built from TRBV20-1 and TRBJ1-4; D is uncertain. Germline CDR1 is DFQATT and CDR2 is SNEGSKA (reference sequence). The CDR3 runs 14 residues. The CDR3 here is CSASPRVSNEKLFF. For the CDR3, the DNA is TGTAGTGCTAGTCCCAGAGTCTCTAATGAAAAACTGTTTTTT.

V is TRBV7-9 and J is TRBJ2-7; the D gene is possibly TRBD2 (6 bases). Trimming pared 5 bases from V and 3 bases from J, leaving 17 bases between. The CDR3 has 15 amino acids. Germline-derived CDR1 and CDR2 are SEHNR and FQNEAQ (reference sequence). CDR3 sequence (DNA): TGTGCCAGCAGCCCGCAAACGGGACTGTTCTACGAGCAGTACTTC. This encodes CASSPQTGLFYEQYF.

J is TRBJ1-2 and V is TRBV21-1; no check of the table's D call, TRBD1, against the DNA was made. TRBV21-1 is termed a pseudogene. CDR3 length equals 16 residues. The CDR3 coding sequence is TGTGCCAGCAGCGAGGGGACAGGGTCGACTTCCTATGGCTACACCTTC. This encodes CASSEGTGSTSYGYTF.

This clonotype has a single count. The genes are TRBV20-1 and TRBJ2-1, with D tentatively TRBD1 or TRBD2 (5 bases each). The J call may be faulty, since TRBJ2-7 better matches the DNA end. Per germline, CDR1 DFQATT and CDR2 SNEGSKA (reference sequence). The CDR3 is made up of 14 amino acids. The CDR3 here is CSAWDRYPYNEQYF. The CDR3 DNA reads TGCAGTGCTTGGGACCGGTACCCCTACAATGAGCAGTACTTC.

V gene TRBV20-1 combines with J gene TRBJ2-7; weak D call: TRBD2 (6 bases). The J call may be faulty, since TRBJ2-1 better matches the DNA end. CDR1 is DFQATT and CDR2 is SNEGSKA in the germline V gene (reference sequence). CDR3 length: 15 amino acids. Here the CDR3 DNA reads TGCAGTGCTGCTCCGGGACGGATTATGGACGGGGGGCAGTTCTTC. Protein sequence: CSAAPGRIMDGGQFF.

The rearrangement links TRBV7-2 to TRBJ1-5; 8 positions match TRBD1. This CDR3 is built from 14 residues. With 5 bases clipped from V and 7 bases from J, the junction kept 7 bases outside the gene matches. CDR1 and CDR2 (germline): SGHTA, FQGNSA. The CDR3 loop reads CASSAQGGSQPQHF. CDR3 sequence (DNA): TGTGCCAGCAGCGCACAGGGGGGCAGCCAGCCCCAGCATTTT.

This clonotype has a handful of counts. This chain joins TRBV6-2 or TRBV6-3 and TRBJ2-3; D is perhaps TRBD1 or TRBD2 (6 bases each). This CDR3 region has 15 residues. Germline CDR1 and CDR2: MNHEY and SVGEGT. V was pared by 7 bases and J by 5 bases, with 19 bases between. The CDR3: CASTRFGGQGDTQYF. The CDR3, as DNA: TGTGCCAGCACCCGTTTTGGGGGGCAGGGAGATACGCAGTATTTT.

This rearrangement joins TRBV15 to TRBJ2-1, with D tentatively TRBD2 (6 bases). Trimming took 6 bases from V and 2 from J, leaving 11 bases between them. The CDR3 covers 14 residues. CDR1 and CDR2 (germline): LNHNV, YYDKDF (reference sequence). CDR3 nucleotides: TGTGCCACCAGGGTCAGGGAGGCCTACAATGAGCAGTTCTTC. As protein: CATRVREAYNEQFF.

The chain combines TRBV27 with TRBJ2-7; no firm D call. CDR3 size: 13 residues. The germline gives CDR1 MNHEY, CDR2 SMNVEV (reference sequence). V was clipped by 5 bases and J by 4 bases, with 12 bases between them. CDR3 residues: CASSTYNSYEQYF. DNA for the CDR3: TGTGCCAGCAGTACGTATAACAGTTACGAGCAGTACTTC.

This chain uses TRBV28 with TRBJ2-1; D gene unclear. The length of the CDR3 is 17 residues. The V and J ends lost 8 bases and 3 bases respectively, with 23 bases between them. Germline V CDR1 and CDR2: MDHEN, SYDVKM. The CDR3 coding sequence is TGTGCCAGCCCCCCCGAGCCGATTAGGCCTGACTACAATGAGCAGTTCTTC. The encoded protein is CASPPEPIRPDYNEQFF.

In its sample, this clonotype was seen many times. The rearrangement links TRBV20-1 to TRBJ1-5; D ambiguous. V lost 6 bases and J 0 bases, leaving 12 bases between the germline ends. CDR1 and CDR2 from the germline V gene are DFQATT and SNEGSKA (reference sequence). The CDR3 is 14 residues long. The chain's CDR3 is CSAGPQLSNQPQHF. CDR3 sequence (DNA): TGCAGTGCGGGCCCACAGCTTAGCAATCAGCCCCAGCATTTT.

The J gene is TRBJ2-4, the V gene TRBV5-6, with 7 positions matching TRBD1. CDR3 length: 13 amino acids. The V gene end was trimmed by 0 bases and the J gene end by 9 bases; junction bases not matched to a gene: 3. Germline lookup yields CDR1 SGHDT and CDR2 YYEEEE. CDR3 in DNA: TGTGCCAGCAGCTTGGACAGGGGCGCCATTCAGTACTTC. It specifies CASSLDRGAIQYF.

The V and J genes are TRBV11-2 and TRBJ2-1; TRBD1 is a possible D gene (7 bases). CDR1 is SGHAT, CDR2 FQNNGV, per germline. The V end lost 5 bases, the J end lost 7 bases, and 15 bases lay between the germline ends. CDR3 length: 14 amino acids. CDR3 amino acids: CASSQRSGGNEQFF. The CDR3 nucleotides are TGTGCCAGCAGCCAGAGGTCAGGGGGGAATGAGCAGTTCTTC. Full variable domain (missing parts from reference TRBV11-2 and TRBJ2-1): EAGVAQSPRYKIIEKRQSVAFWCNPISGHATLYWYQQILGQGPKLLIQFQNNGVVDDSQLPKDRFSAERLKGVDSTLKIQPAKLEDSAVYLCASSQRSGGNEQFFGPGTRLTVL.

This chain connects TRBV6-2 or TRBV6-3 to TRBJ2-1; 12 bases fit TRBD2. The CDR3 is 15 residues long. CDR1 and CDR2 from the germline V gene are MNHEY and SVGEGT. Unmatched junction bases numbered 12, after V lost 6 bases and J lost 12 bases. CDR3 DNA: TGTGCCAGCAGCCCTTTAGGACTAGCGGGGTATCGGCAGTTCTTC. Encoded protein: CASSPLGLAGYRQFF.

This clonotype has just a few counts. The DNA for the CDR3 is TGTGCCAGCAGTTTCCGGACTAGCGGGGAAGGTGAGCAGTTCTTC. The encoded protein is CASSFRTSGEGEQFF. V usage is TRBV12-3 or TRBV12-4 and J usage is TRBJ2-1; TRBD2 aligns across 12 bases. The length of the CDR3 is 15 residues. J was trimmed by 9 bases and V by 3 bases; bases with no gene match: 6.

The CDR3 bases are TGTGCCAGCAGTTTTCTCCAACCCCAATACGAGCAGTACTTC. This translates into CASSFLQPQYEQYF. V is TRBV27 and J is TRBJ2-5; unclear D gene. The DNA end is a closer match to TRBJ2-7, so the J assignment may be wrong. The CDR3 runs 14 residues. CDR1 and CDR2 (germline): MNHEY, SMNVEV (reference sequence).

V and J are TRBV4-1 and TRBJ1-5; D is possibly TRBD1 (5 bases). From germline, CDR1 is MGHRA and CDR2 YSYEKL. CDR3 size: 17 residues. The V end was cut by 0 bases, the J end by 3 bases, with 15 bases between. CDR3 amino acids: CASSQDQSGWVNQPQHF. DNA for the CDR3: TGCGCCAGCAGCCAAGACCAGTCAGGGTGGGTCAATCAGCCCCAGCATTTT.

The V gene is TRBV29-1, the J gene TRBJ2-3; D unresolved. Germline V gene lookup returns CDR1 SQVTM and CDR2 ANQGSEA. The CDR3 runs 13 residues. V was clipped by 7 bases and J by 0 bases, with 11 bases between them. CDR3 DNA sequence: TGCAGCGCTACGGCAGAAAGCACAGATACGCAGTATTTT. It codes for CSATAESTDTQYF.